This is a list of T cell receptor beta chains from one sample in a study of blood T cell repertoires in COVID-19. Measured with immunoSEQ multiplex PCR; TCRdb has only the in-frame clones, and not every one. The data hold around 250,000 clones, with more than 75% observed a single time. The material sequenced was PBMCs or T cells enriched from blood (not recorded which). The receptors were gathered from a woman aged 45-60 years who had recovered from COVID-19. Each CDR3 is given with its conserved first and last residue. The D gene is left open where the match is weak. Not every row has a clone size; where given, it reads once, few, many or a size class.

D,V,size,J,length,CDR3,DNA
TRBD1,TRBV7-9,NA,TRBJ1-5,14,CASSSQGSNQPQHF,TGTGCCAGCAGCTCACAGGGGAGCAATCAGCCCCAGCATTTT
TRBD2,TRBV7-3,NA,TRBJ2-5,13,CASSPGAGREQYF,TGTGCCAGCAGCCCAGGGGCCGGGAGGGAGCAGTACTTC
NA,TRBV7-6,NA,TRBJ1-2,15,CASSLAQGSRHGYTF,TGTGCCAGCAGCTTAGCGCAGGGATCACGGCATGGCTACACCTTC
TRBD2,TRBV11-2,few,TRBJ2-2,16,CASSSPAGGFTGELFF,TGTGCCAGCAGCTCCCCAGCGGGGGGCTTCACCGGGGAGCTGTTTTTT
TRBD2,TRBV14,few,TRBJ2-1,16,CASSQDLVLAVNEQFF,TGTGCCAGCAGCCAAGATCTAGTACTAGCGGTCAATGAGCAGTTCTTC
NA,TRBV6-2/TRBV6-3,NA,TRBJ1-1,13,CASSSFSYSEAFF,TGTGCCAGCAGTTCTTTTAGTTATTCTGAAGCTTTCTTT
NA,TRBV18,NA,TRBJ1-2,15,CASSRSLTENYGYTF,TGTGCCAGCTCACGATCCCTTACAGAAAACTATGGCTACACCTTC
TRBD1,TRBV3-1/TRBV3-2,NA,TRBJ1-6,15,CASSQGTGQGSPLHF,TGTGCCAGCAGCCAAGGGACAGGGCAAGGATCACCCCTCCACTTT
TRBD2,TRBV20-1,NA,TRBJ2-7,11,CSASGIYEQYF,TGCAGTGCAAGCGGGATTTACGAGCAGTACTTC
TRBD2,TRBV6-2/TRBV6-3,NA,TRBJ2-4,15,CASSPRSGIRDIQYF,TGTGCCAGCAGCCCCCGTAGCGGGATTCGGGACATTCAGTACTTC
TRBD1,TRBV9,NA,TRBJ1-1,15,CASSAGQGVNTEAFF,TGTGCCAGCAGCGCCGGTCAGGGGGTGAACACTGAAGCTTTCTTT
NA,TRBV11-1,NA,TRBJ2-5,13,CASSLSQQETQYF,TGTGCCAGCAGCTTATCCCAACAAGAGACCCAGTACTTC
NA,TRBV9,NA,TRBJ2-1,18,CASSARKREPHSYNEQFF,TGTGCCAGCAGCGCACGCAAGAGGGAACCTCACTCCTACAATGAGCAGTTCTTC
NA,TRBV5-1,NA,TRBJ2-4,15,CASSLARGRGDIQYF,TGCGCCAGCAGCTTGGCCAGAGGGCGCGGGGACATTCAGTACTTC
NA,TRBV5-1,NA,TRBJ1-5,21,CASSLDPRTTQGTHSNQPQHF,TGCGCCAGCAGCTTGGATCCCAGAACTACACAGGGTACACATTCCAATCAGCCCCAGCATTTT
TRBD1,TRBV19,NA,TRBJ1-5,16,CASVPRDRGRNQPQHF,TGTGCCAGTGTCCCCCGGGACAGGGGAAGGAATCAGCCCCAGCATTTT
NA,TRBV27,NA,TRBJ2-7,15,CASSFSGLEAYEQYF,TGTGCCAGCAGTTTCTCGGGACTTGAGGCCTACGAGCAGTACTTC
TRBD2,TRBV24-1,NA,TRBJ2-3,17,CATSDPGRGSYTDTQYF,TGTGCCACCAGTGACCCGGGGCGGGGGTCCTACACAGATACGCAGTATTTT
NA,TRBV30,NA,TRBJ2-7,15,CAWSVRSIVRYEQYF,TGTGCCTGGAGTGTACGGTCAATAGTCCGCTACGAGCAGTACTTC
TRBD2,TRBV9,NA,TRBJ2-6,18,CASSGTGLAGFGANVLTF,TGTGCCAGCAGCGGAACGGGACTAGCGGGTTTTGGGGCCAACGTCCTGACTTTC
NA,TRBV9,once,TRBJ2-3,13,CASRKSGSDTQYF,TGTGCCAGCAGGAAAAGCGGGTCAGATACGCAGTATTTT
NA,TRBV6-2/TRBV6-3,NA,TRBJ2-1,16,CASSYSIFTGDNEQFF,TGTGCCAGCAGTTACTCGATATTCACCGGGGACAATGAGCAGTTCTTC
NA,TRBV2,few,TRBJ2-2,14,CASSDERNGRELFF,TGTGCCAGCAGTGACGAGCGGAACGGCCGGGAGCTGTTTTTT
TRBD1,TRBV12-5,NA,TRBJ1-2,15,CASGGTAFSHEGYTF,TGTGCTAGTGGTGGGACAGCCTTCTCCCACGAGGGCTACACCTTC
TRBD1,TRBV9,NA,TRBJ1-5,14,CASSVGQGQQPQHF,TGTGCCAGCAGCGTAGGACAGGGGCAGCAGCCCCAGCATTTT
TRBD2,TRBV4-1,NA,TRBJ2-1,17,CASSQDLSGSSYNEQFF,TGCGCCAGCAGCCAAGATCTCAGCGGGAGCTCCTACAATGAGCAGTTCTTC
NA,TRBV9,few,TRBJ2-3,15,CASSSRTALTDTQYF,TGTGCCAGCAGCTCTCGGACAGCCCTCACAGATACGCAGTATTTT
TRBD1,TRBV7-3,few,TRBJ1-1,14,CASSLQGANTEAFF,TGTGCCAGCAGCCTACAGGGGGCGAACACTGAAGCTTTCTTT
TRBD2,TRBV11-3,NA,TRBJ2-5,16,CASSLDSGGFQETQYF,TGTGCCAGCAGCTTAGACAGCGGGGGGTTCCAAGAGACCCAGTACTTC
NA,TRBV11-2,few,TRBJ1-1,15,CASSLSQVTVSEAFF,TGTGCCAGCAGCCTCAGTCAGGTTACTGTTTCTGAAGCTTTCTTT
TRBD1,TRBV5-1,NA,TRBJ2-2,15,CASSGNRGNTGELFF,TGCGCCAGCAGCGGGAACAGGGGGAACACCGGGGAGCTGTTTTTT
NA,TRBV28,NA,TRBJ1-1,15,CASSPADSRRTEAFF,TGTGCCAGCAGTCCTGCGGACTCCCGGAGAACTGAAGCTTTCTTT
TRBD1,TRBV19,few,TRBJ1-2,14,CASSKNRGQGGYTF,TGTGCCAGTAGTAAGAACAGGGGACAGGGTGGCTACACCTTC
TRBD2,TRBV9,few,TRBJ2-1,16,CASSVGGERGFNEQFF,TGTGCCAGCAGCGTAGGGGGAGAGCGGGGGTTCAATGAGCAGTTCTTC
TRBD1,TRBV7-2,few,TRBJ2-7,15,CASSLANTGGYEQYF,TGTGCCAGCAGCTTAGCGAACACAGGGGGCTACGAGCAGTACTTC
NA,TRBV7-8,once,TRBJ2-7,11,CASSPSYEQYF,TGTGCCAGCAGCCCTAGCTACGAGCAGTACTTC
TRBD1,TRBV6-5,NA,TRBJ2-7,15,CASSSTGTGVYEQYF,TGTGCCAGCAGTTCCACCGGGACAGGGGTCTACGAGCAGTACTTC
NA,TRBV10-3,NA,TRBJ1-1,13,CARKEQGPSEAFF,TGTGCCAGAAAAGAACAGGGTCCATCTGAAGCTTTCTTT
NA,TRBV7-9,NA,TRBJ2-2,13,CASSSFNTGELFF,TGTGCCAGCAGCTCCTTTAACACCGGGGAGCTGTTTTTT
NA,TRBV9,NA,TRBJ1-6,15,CASSVGKGEISPLHF,TGTGCCAGCAGCGTAGGTAAGGGGGAGATTTCACCCCTCCACTTT
TRBD1,TRBV7-2,NA,TRBJ2-7,14,CASSLERGLGEQYF,TGTGCCAGCAGCTTAGAAAGGGGGCTAGGCGAGCAGTACTTC
NA,TRBV19,NA,TRBJ2-1,13,CASSAGSYNEQFF,TGTGCCAGTAGTGCCGGGTCCTACAATGAGCAGTTCTTC
NA,TRBV7-2,NA,TRBJ1-6,15,CASSWVSGDNSPLHF,TGTGCCAGCAGCTGGGTTTCGGGTGATAATTCACCCCTCCACTTT
NA,TRBV7-9,NA,TRBJ1-4,12,CASSLRGEKLFF,TGTGCCAGCAGCTTAAGGGGTGAAAAACTGTTTTTT
TRBD1,TRBV7-3,NA,TRBJ2-1,16,CASSRQGALSYNEQFF,TGTGCCAGCAGCCGACAGGGGGCATTATCCTACAATGAGCAGTTCTTC
NA,TRBV11-1,NA,TRBJ1-1,15,CASSISWATNTEAFF,TGTGCCAGCAGCATTTCCTGGGCTACTAACACTGAAGCTTTCTTT
NA,TRBV6-5,NA,TRBJ1-5,15,CASSYSRRVGQPQHF,TGTGCCAGCAGTTACTCGCGGAGGGTAGGCCAGCCCCAGCATTTT
TRBD1,TRBV28,few,TRBJ1-2,15,CASSPQIQGSHGYTF,TGTGCCAGCAGTCCACAAATACAGGGGAGTCATGGCTACACCTTC
NA,TRBV7-2,NA,TRBJ2-3,15,CASSSYWTSTDTQYF,TGTGCCAGCAGCTCGTACTGGACTAGCACAGATACGCAGTATTTT
NA,TRBV6-6,NA,TRBJ1-1,15,CASSYPGQMNTEAFF,TGTGCCAGCAGTTACCCCGGACAGATGAACACTGAAGCTTTCTTT
TRBD1,TRBV7-2,NA,TRBJ2-7,14,CASSLGQGFYEQYF,TGTGCCAGCAGCCTGGGACAGGGATTCTACGAGCAGTACTTC
NA,TRBV29-1,NA,TRBJ1-4,13,CSVGSNRDKKLFF,TGCAGCGTGGGAAGTAACCGGGACAAGAAACTGTTTTTT
TRBD1,TRBV19,NA,TRBJ1-5,18,CASTFDRAKPDSNQPQHF,TGTGCCAGTACCTTTGACAGGGCCAAGCCCGATAGCAATCAGCCCCAGCATTTT
TRBD1,TRBV29-1,NA,TRBJ1-5,14,CSVGGQGADQPQHF,TGCAGCGTTGGGGGACAGGGGGCTGATCAGCCCCAGCATTTT
NA,TRBV7-3,NA,TRBJ1-6,14,CASSPGQQNSPLHF,TGTGCCAGCAGCCCCGGACAGCAGAATTCACCCCTCCACTTT